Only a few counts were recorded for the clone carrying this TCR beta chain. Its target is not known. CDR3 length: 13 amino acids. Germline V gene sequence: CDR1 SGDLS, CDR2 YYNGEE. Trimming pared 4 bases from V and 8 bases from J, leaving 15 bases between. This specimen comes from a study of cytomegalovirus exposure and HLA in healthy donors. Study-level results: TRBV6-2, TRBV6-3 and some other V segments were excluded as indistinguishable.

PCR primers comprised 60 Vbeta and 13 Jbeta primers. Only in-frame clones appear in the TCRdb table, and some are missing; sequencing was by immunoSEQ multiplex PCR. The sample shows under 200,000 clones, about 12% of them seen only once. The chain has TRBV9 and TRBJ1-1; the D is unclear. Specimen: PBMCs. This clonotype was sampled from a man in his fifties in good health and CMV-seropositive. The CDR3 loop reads CASSPKTGWEAFF. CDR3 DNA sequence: TGTGCCAGCAGCCCAAAGACGGGGTGGGAAGCTTTCTTT.